The 22 T cell receptor beta chains presented below share a single source sample, sequenced in a study of graft-versus-host responses after intestinal transplantation. Their recognized antigens are unknown. Assay used: immunoSEQ multiplex PCR; TCRdb lists only in-frame clones, some missing. This table holds 90,000 or so clones, approximately 78% found once. The sequenced sample was unstimulated CD4+ T cells sorted from spleen or lymph node cells, obtained before intestinal transplant. The receptors come from a human donor who received an intestinal transplant.

The rearrangement uses TRBV28 and TRBJ2-7; D not resolved. V was cut by 8 bases and J by 2 bases, with 10 bases left in between. This CDR3 is 12 amino acids long. Germline CDR1 and CDR2: MDHEN and SYDVKM. CDR3 in amino acids: CASGPYTYEQYF. The CDR3 bases are TGTGCCAGCGGCCCGTATACCTACGAGCAGTACTTC.

The chain joins TRBV5-1 to TRBJ2-7; TRBD2 agrees at 12 bases. Trimming took 7 bases from V and 2 from J; bases not matched to a gene: 31. This CDR3 has 23 amino acids. CDR1 and CDR2 (germline): SGHRS, YFSETQ. Here the CDR3 reads CASPGGTANNGLAGRWRAYEQYF. The CDR3 nucleotides read TGCGCCAGCCCGGGGGGGACGGCCAACAACGGACTAGCGGGACGATGGCGGGCCTACGAGCAGTACTTC.

V gene TRBV28 combines with J gene TRBJ2-5; TRBD1 matches 9 bases. The V segment lost 3 bases and the J segment 5 bases; nucleotides outside the gene matches: 10. This CDR3 has 16 amino acids. The germline CDR1 and CDR2 sequences are MDHEN and SYDVKM. CDR3 nucleotides: TGTGCCAGCAGTTTGCCTGGGACAGGGAAAACTGAGACCCAGTACTTC. This codes for CASSLPGTGKTETQYF.

Comment on this clone: Sequence at one end of the junction differs from germline and may be a read error. This sample includes further DNA sequences coding for the same CDR3. The V call is TRBV15, the J call TRBJ2-2; perhaps TRBD2 as D (5 bases). Germline values: CDR1 LNHNV, CDR2 YYDKDF (reference sequence). The CDR3 extends over 16 amino acids. CDR3 coding DNA: TGCGCCACCAGCAGAGGGTACATCTCCAACACCGGGGAGCTGTTTTTT. It translates to CATSRGYISNTGELFF.

This sequence joins TRBV2 and TRBJ1-1; a possible D gene is TRBD1 (5 bases). V was clipped by 6 bases and J by 0 bases, with 11 bases between them. CDR3 length equals 14 residues. In germline, CDR1 is SNHLY, CDR2 FYNNEI. In DNA form, the CDR3 reads TGTGCCAGCAGGCCCAGGGCCCTGAACACTGAAGCTTTCTTT. Its translation is CASRPRALNTEAFF.

This chain joins TRBV7-9 and TRBJ2-1; 13 bases line up with TRBD2. Germline values: CDR1 SEHNR, CDR2 FQNEAQ (reference sequence). J gave up 8 bases and V 3 bases, and 1 base lay outside the gene matches. This CDR3 has 14 residues. CDR3 DNA: TGTGCCAGCAGCTTCGGGACTAGCGGGGATGAGCAGTTCTTC. It translates to CASSFGTSGDEQFF.

This clone appeared once. CDR3 DNA: TGTGCCAGCAGCCTATATAAGGGACGGACTATTCTTTACGAGCAGTACTTC. Its translation is CASSLYKGRTILYEQYF. V gene TRBV7-9 combines with J gene TRBJ2-7; TRBD2 might be the D (6 bases). V was pared by 5 bases and J by 4 bases, with 24 bases between. The germline V gene has CDR1 SEHNR and CDR2 FQNEAQ (reference sequence). The length of the CDR3 is 17 residues.

The rearrangement uses TRBV19 and TRBJ2-5, with D perhaps matching TRBD1 (6 bases). The V end lost 7 bases, the J end lost 1 base, and 10 bases lay between the germline ends. The CDR3 runs 13 residues. CDR1 is LNHDA, CDR2 SQIVND, per germline (reference sequence). CDR3 amino acids: CASKLRGQETQYF. The CDR3 nucleotides are TGTGCCAGTAAGCTCAGGGGCCAAGAGACCCAGTACTTC. The variable domain in full, completed from reference TRBV19 and TRBJ2-5, reads DGGITQSPKYLFRKEGQNVTLSCEQNLNHDAMYWYRQDPGQGLRLIYYSQIVNDFQKGDIAEGYSVSREKKESFPLTVTSAQKNPTAFYLCASKLRGQETQYFGPGTRLLVL.

This sequence joins TRBV29-1 and TRBJ2-3; the D gene is possibly TRBD2 (7 bases). The germline V and J ends were trimmed by 6 bases and 6 bases, with 19 bases remaining between them. In germline, CDR1 is SQVTM, CDR2 ANQGSEA. The CDR3 runs 14 residues. The CDR3 nucleotides are TGCAGCGTAGGGGACATTCTAGCGGCGGATACGCAGTATTTT. Amino acids: CSVGDILAADTQYF.

The chain couples TRBV7-7 to TRBJ2-2; TRBD2 agrees at 10 bases. Germline V CDR1 and CDR2: SSHAT, FNYEAQ (reference sequence). The CDR3 has 16 residues. Germline trimming cut 2 bases from V and 2 bases from J; bases unmatched to any gene: 2. The CDR3: CASSLTSGVNTGELFF. DNA for the CDR3: TGTGCCAGCAGCTTAACTAGCGGGGTCAACACCGGGGAGCTGTTTTTT. Combining the CDR3 with reference TRBV7-7 and TRBJ2-2 gives the whole variable domain GAGVSQSPRYKVTKRGQDVTLRCDPISSHATLYWYQQALGQGPEFLTYFNYEAQPDKSGLPSDRFSAERPEGSISTLTIQRTEQRDSAMYRCASSLTSGVNTGELFFGEGSRLTVL.

The chain combines TRBV28 with TRBJ2-2; D is undetermined. Trimming cost V 6 bases and J 5 bases, with 10 bases left between them. The CDR3 length is 13 residues. CDR1 is MDHEN and CDR2 is SYDVKM in the germline V gene. The DNA of the CDR3 is TGTGCCAGCAGGAAAGAACAAACCGGGGAGCTGTTTTTT. It specifies CASRKEQTGELFF. The full variable domain, completed using reference TRBV28 and TRBJ2-2, is DVKVTQSSRYLVKRTGEKVFLECVQDMDHENMFWYRQDPGLGLRLIYFSYDVKMKEKGDIPEGYSVSREKKERFSLILESASTNQTSMYLCASRKEQTGELFFGEGSRLTVL.

CDR3 bases: TGTGCCTGGAGTACCTTAGTAGCGGGAGGGCTTGATGAGCAGTTCTTC. Its protein product is CAWSTLVAGGLDEQFF. V and J are TRBV30 and TRBJ2-1, with 11 bases fitting TRBD2. Germline-derived CDR1 and CDR2 are GTSNPN and SVGIG (reference sequence). This CDR3 comprises 16 residues. Unmatched junction bases numbered 11, after V lost 2 bases and J lost 8 bases.

The chain uses TRBV6-5 and TRBJ2-7; maybe TRBD1 (5 bases). Between the trimmed V and J ends, which lost 3 bases and 6 bases, there was a span of 15 bases. CDR3 length: 14 residues. Germline V gives CDR1 MNHEY, CDR2 SVGAGI. The CDR3 spells CASSYNRLAGEQYF. CDR3 coding DNA: TGTGCCAGCAGTTATAACAGGTTAGCCGGCGAGCAGTACTTC.

The rearrangement links TRBV5-5 to TRBJ1-2; D is ambiguous. Germline CDR1 reads SGHKS; CDR2 reads YYEKEE (reference sequence). The CDR3 loop spans 12 amino acids. V lost 1 base and J lost 6, with 7 bases in between. The CDR3 spells CASSLRSHGYTF. CDR3 DNA sequence: TGTGCCAGCAGCTTGCGGTCCCATGGCTACACCTTC.

This chain connects TRBV7-8 to TRBJ2-7; 9 bases are a match to TRBD1. Germline V CDR1 and CDR2: SGHVS, FQNEAQ. The trim removed 5 bases at V and 4 bases at J, leaving 12 bases unmatched. CDR3 length equals 16 residues. The CDR3 DNA follows: TGTGCCAGCAGCCGTAACAGGGGGCGCCCCATTTACGAGCAGTACTTC. Translated: CASSRNRGRPIYEQYF.

This clone was recorded only once. The V gene is TRBV7-2, the J gene TRBJ2-3, with 15 nucleotides matching TRBD2. CDR1 and CDR2 from the germline V gene are SGHTA and FQGNSA. The CDR3 consists of 18 residues. The V segment lost 5 bases and the J segment 5 bases; nucleotides outside the gene matches: 11. The DNA for the CDR3 is TGTGCCAGCAGCCTACACGGACTAGCGGGGGGGGGCGGAGATACGCAGTATTTT. Encoded protein: CASSLHGLAGGGGDTQYF.

The chain links TRBV7-2 to TRBJ1-4; D is undetermined. V was pared by 3 bases and J by 0 bases, with 5 bases between. Germline V gene lookup returns CDR1 SGHTA and CDR2 FQGNSA. The CDR3 is made up of 14 amino acids. The CDR3 loop reads CASSLTSTNEKLFF. In DNA, the CDR3 is TGTGCCAGCAGCTTGACATCAACTAATGAAAAACTGTTTTTT.

This clone has only a few counts. V and J are TRBV29-1 and TRBJ1-2, with 8 bases lining up with TRBD1. V lost 4 bases to trimming and J lost 8 bases; unmatched junction nucleotides: 0. This CDR3 spans 10 amino acids. The V gene's germline CDR1 is SQVTM and CDR2 ANQGSEA. The CDR3 protein is CSVGDRGYTF. The CDR3 nucleotides are TGCAGCGTTGGGGACAGGGGCTACACCTTC.

The chain has TRBV2 and TRBJ2-5; a possible D gene is TRBD1 (6 bases). The V end was cut by 11 bases, the J end by 0 bases, with 10 bases between. The germline V gene has CDR1 SNHLY and CDR2 FYNNEI. CDR3 length: 12 residues. CDR3 sequence (DNA): TGTGCCTGCCGACAGGACCAAGAGACCCAGTACTTC. This codes for CACRQDQETQYF.

This rearrangement joins TRBV7-6 to TRBJ2-7; 7 nucleotides agree with TRBD2. Losses at the gene ends were 5 bases for V and 1 base for J; bases not matched to a gene: 5. Germline V gives CDR1 SGHVS, CDR2 FNYEAQ. There are 14 residues in the CDR3. In nucleotides, the CDR3 is TGTGCCAGCAGCCTGGGGGGAGGGTCCTACGAGCAGTACTTC. Translation gives CASSLGGGSYEQYF.

As regards this clone: This sample also contains other DNA sequences that code for the same CDR3. The V gene is TRBV6-1, the J gene TRBJ2-7; unclear D gene. The germline gives CDR1 MNHNS, CDR2 SASEGT. There are 12 residues in the CDR3. V shed 2 bases and J shed 4 bases, with 6 bases lying between them. CDR3 region: CASSESRYEQYF. The CDR3 nucleotides read TGTGCCAGCAGTGAAAGTAGATACGAGCAGTACTTC.

This clone came up once. The chain recombines TRBV7-9 with TRBJ1-4; 8 nucleotides line up with TRBD1. This CDR3 is 15 amino acids long. Germline CDR1 is SEHNR and CDR2 is FQNEAQ (reference sequence). J lost 8 bases, V lost 4 bases, and 9 bases had no gene match. CDR3 sequence (DNA): TGTGCCAGCAGCTCTTGGGACAGGAGCGAAGAAAAACTGTTTTTT. Its translation is CASSSWDRSEEKLFF.